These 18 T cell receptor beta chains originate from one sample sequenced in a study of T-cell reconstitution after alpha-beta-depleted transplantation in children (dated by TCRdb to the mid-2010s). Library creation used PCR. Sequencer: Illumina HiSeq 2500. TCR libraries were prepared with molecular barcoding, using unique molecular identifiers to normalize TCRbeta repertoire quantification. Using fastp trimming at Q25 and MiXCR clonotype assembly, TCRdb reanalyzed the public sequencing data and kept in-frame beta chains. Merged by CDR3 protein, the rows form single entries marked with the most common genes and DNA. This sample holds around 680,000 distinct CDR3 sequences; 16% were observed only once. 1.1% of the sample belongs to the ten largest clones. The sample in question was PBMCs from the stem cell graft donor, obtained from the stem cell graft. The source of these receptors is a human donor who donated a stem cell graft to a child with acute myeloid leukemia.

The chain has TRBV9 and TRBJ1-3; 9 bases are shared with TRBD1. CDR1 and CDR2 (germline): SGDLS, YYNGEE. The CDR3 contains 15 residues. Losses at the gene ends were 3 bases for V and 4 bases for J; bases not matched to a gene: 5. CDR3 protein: CASSAQGAGGNTIYF. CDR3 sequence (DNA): TGTGCCAGCAGCGCACAGGGGGCAGGAGGAAACACCATATATTTT. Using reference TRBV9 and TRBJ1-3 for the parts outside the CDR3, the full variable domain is DSGVTQTPKHLITATGQRVTLRCSPRSGDLSVYWYQQSLDQGLQFLIQYYNGEERAKGNILERFSAQQFPDLHSELNLSSLELGDSALYFCASSAQGAGGNTIYFGEGSWLTVV.

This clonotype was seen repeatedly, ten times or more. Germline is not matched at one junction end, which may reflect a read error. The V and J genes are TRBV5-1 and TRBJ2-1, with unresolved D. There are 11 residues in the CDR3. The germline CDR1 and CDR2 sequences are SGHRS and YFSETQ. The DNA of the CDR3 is TGTGCCAGCAGCCTCCATAATGAGCAGTTCTTC. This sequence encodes CASSLHNEQFF.

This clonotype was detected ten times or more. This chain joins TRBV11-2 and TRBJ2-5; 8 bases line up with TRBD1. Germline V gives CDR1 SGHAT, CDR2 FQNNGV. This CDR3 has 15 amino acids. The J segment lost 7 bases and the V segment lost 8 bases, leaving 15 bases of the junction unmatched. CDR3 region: CASSDRGRSEATQYF. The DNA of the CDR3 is TGTGCCAGCTCCGACAGGGGCCGGTCGGAAGCGACCCAGTACTTC.

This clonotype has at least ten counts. The CDR3: CASSLDRNRYGYTF. For the CDR3, the DNA is TGTGCCAGCAGCCTTGATCGGAACCGCTATGGCTACACCTTC. The chain employs TRBV7-2 and TRBJ1-2; D gene ambiguous. CDR1 is SGHTA and CDR2 is FQGNSA in the germline V gene. The CDR3 sequence is 14 residues long. Trimming stripped 5 bases from V and 4 bases from J, with 14 bases between.

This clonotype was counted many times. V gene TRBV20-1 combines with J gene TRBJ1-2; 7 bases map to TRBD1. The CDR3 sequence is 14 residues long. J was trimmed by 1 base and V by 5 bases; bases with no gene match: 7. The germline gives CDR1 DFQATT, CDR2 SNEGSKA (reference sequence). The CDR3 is CSAARQGDNYGYTF. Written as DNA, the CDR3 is TGCAGTGCTGCAAGACAGGGCGATAACTATGGCTACACCTTC.

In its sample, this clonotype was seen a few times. The CDR3, as DNA: TGTGCCAGCAGGCCTCCCGGGTTGGGGAACACTGAAGCTTTCTTT. It yields the protein CASRPPGLGNTEAFF. The J gene is TRBJ1-1, the V gene TRBV12-3 or TRBV12-4; D remains ambiguous. V was clipped by 6 bases and J by 1 base, with 15 bases between them. The CDR3 is 15 residues long.

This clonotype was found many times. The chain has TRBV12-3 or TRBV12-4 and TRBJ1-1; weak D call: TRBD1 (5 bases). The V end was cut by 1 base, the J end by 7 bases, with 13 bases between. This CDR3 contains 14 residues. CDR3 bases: TGTGCCAGCAGTTTAGGGGTTCCGGGGGATGAAGCTTTCTTT. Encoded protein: CASSLGVPGDEAFF.

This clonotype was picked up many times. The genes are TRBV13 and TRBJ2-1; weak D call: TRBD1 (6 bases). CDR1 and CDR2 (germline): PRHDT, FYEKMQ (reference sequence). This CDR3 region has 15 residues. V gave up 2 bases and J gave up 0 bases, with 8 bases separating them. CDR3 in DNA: TGTGCCAGCAGCTTACAGGGGAGCTCCTACAATGAGCAGTTCTTC. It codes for CASSLQGSSYNEQFF. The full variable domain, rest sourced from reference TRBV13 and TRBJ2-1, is AAGVIQSPRHLIKEKRETATLKCYPIPRHDTVYWYQQGPGQDPQFLISFYEKMQSDKGSIPDRFSAQQFSDYHSELNMSSLELGDSALYFCASSLQGSSYNEQFFGPGTRLTVL.

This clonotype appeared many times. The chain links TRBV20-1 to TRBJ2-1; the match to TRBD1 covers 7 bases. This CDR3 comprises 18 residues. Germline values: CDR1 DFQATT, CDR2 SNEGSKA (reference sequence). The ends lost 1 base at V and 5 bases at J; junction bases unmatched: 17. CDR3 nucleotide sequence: TGCAGTGCTAGAGCTTTCTTTTCCGGGACAGCCAACAACAATGAGCAGTTCTTC. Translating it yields CSARAFFSGTANNNEQFF.

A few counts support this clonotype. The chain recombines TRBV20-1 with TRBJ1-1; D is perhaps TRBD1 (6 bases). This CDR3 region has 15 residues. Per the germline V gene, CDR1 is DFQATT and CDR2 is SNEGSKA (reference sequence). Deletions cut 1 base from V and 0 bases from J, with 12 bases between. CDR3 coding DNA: TGCAGTGCTAGAGTGGAGGGGACAATGAACACTGAAGCTTTCTTT. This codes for CSARVEGTMNTEAFF.

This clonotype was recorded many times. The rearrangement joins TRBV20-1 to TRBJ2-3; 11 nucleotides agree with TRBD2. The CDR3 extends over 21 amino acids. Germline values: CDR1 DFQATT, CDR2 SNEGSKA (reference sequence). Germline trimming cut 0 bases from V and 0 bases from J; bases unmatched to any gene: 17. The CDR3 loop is CSAREGPLAGAPAYSTDTQYF. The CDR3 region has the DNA TGCAGTGCTAGAGAGGGTCCACTAGCGGGGGCGCCAGCATATAGCACAGATACGCAGTATTTT.

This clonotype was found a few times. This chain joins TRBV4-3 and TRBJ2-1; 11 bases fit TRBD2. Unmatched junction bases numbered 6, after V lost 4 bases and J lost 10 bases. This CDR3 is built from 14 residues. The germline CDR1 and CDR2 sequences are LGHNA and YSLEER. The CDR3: CASSPSGGFREQFF. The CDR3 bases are TGCGCCAGCAGCCCTAGCGGGGGGTTTAGGGAGCAGTTCTTC.

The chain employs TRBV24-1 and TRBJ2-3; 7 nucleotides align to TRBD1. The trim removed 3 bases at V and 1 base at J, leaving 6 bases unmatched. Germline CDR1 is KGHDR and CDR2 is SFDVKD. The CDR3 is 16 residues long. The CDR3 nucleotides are TGTGCCACCAGTGATCCGGGACAGAGAGGCACAGATACGCAGTATTTT. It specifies CATSDPGQRGTDTQYF.

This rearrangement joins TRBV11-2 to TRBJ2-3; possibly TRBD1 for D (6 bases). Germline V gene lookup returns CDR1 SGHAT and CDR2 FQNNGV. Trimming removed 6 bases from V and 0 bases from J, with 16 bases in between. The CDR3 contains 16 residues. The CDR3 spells CASRPDRPTSTDTQYF. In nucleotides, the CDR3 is TGTGCCAGCAGACCCGACAGGCCGACTAGCACAGATACGCAGTATTTT. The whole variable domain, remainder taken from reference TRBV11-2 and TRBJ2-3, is EAGVAQSPRYKIIEKRQSVAFWCNPISGHATLYWYQQILGQGPKLLIQFQNNGVVDDSQLPKDRFSAERLKGVDSTLKIQPAKLEDSAVYLCASRPDRPTSTDTQYFGPGTRLTVL.

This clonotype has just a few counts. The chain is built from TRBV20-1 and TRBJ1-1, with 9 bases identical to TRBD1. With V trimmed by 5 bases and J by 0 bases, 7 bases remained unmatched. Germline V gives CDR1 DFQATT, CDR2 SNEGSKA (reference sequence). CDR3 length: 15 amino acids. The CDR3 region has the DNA TGCAGTGCTCATCGGACAGGGGCCGTGAACACTGAAGCTTTCTTT. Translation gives CSAHRTGAVNTEAFF.

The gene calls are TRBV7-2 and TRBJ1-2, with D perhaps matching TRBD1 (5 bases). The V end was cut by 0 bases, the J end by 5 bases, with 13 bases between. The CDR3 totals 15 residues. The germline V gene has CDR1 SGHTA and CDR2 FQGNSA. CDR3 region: CASSLAGRDSYGYTF. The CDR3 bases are TGTGCCAGCAGCTTAGCGGGGCGCGACAGTTATGGCTACACCTTC.

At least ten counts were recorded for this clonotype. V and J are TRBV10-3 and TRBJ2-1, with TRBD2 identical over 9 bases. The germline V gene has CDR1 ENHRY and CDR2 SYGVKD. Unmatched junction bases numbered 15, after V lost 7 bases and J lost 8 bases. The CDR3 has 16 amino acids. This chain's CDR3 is CAITEGSGGNRYEQFF. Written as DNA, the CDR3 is TGTGCCATCACCGAAGGAAGCGGGGGGAATCGATATGAGCAGTTCTTC.

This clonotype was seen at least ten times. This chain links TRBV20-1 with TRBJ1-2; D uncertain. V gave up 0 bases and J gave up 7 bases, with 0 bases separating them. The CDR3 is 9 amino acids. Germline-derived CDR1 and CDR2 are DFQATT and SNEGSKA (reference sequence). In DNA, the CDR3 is TGCAGTGCTAGAGATGGCTACACCTTC. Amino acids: CSARDGYTF.